The 29 T cell receptor beta chains in this list originate from one sample, sequenced in a study of PD-1 blockade in classical Hodgkin lymphoma. All trial patients relapsed after autologous stem cell transplantation. TCRdb's copy holds only in-frame clones and misses some; the assay was immunoSEQ multiplex PCR. The sample has approximately 99,000 clones; 80% to 90% are singletons. The material sequenced was peripheral blood mononuclear cells (PBMCs), taken before the second cycle of nivolumab. These receptors all come from a human donor with classical Hodgkin lymphoma.

The chain has TRBV6-5 and TRBJ1-1, with TRBD1 as a possible D gene (5 bases). V lost 0 bases and J lost 3, with 11 bases in between. The CDR3 length is 15 residues. CDR1 MNHEY and CDR2 SVGAGI come from the germline V gene. CDR3 nucleotide sequence: TGTGCCAGCAGTTACTCGGGGGGACGGTACACTGAAGCTTTCTTT. Amino acids: CASSYSGGRYTEAFF.

This clone was detected only once. The rearrangement joins TRBV5-1 to TRBJ2-1; 10 nucleotides line up with TRBD2. The germline V gene has CDR1 SGHRS and CDR2 YFSETQ. Trimming took 4 bases from V and 2 from J; bases not matched to a gene: 6. The CDR3 spans 16 residues. The CDR3 spells CASSLIAGGTYNEQFF. Written as DNA, the CDR3 is TGCGCCAGCAGCCTGATAGCGGGAGGCACCTACAATGAGCAGTTCTTC.

V and J are TRBV4-2 and TRBJ2-5, with D possibly matching TRBD1 (6 bases). The DNA matches TRBJ2-7 better at its end, which makes the J call doubtful. This CDR3 comprises 16 residues. Germline V gene sequence: CDR1 LGHNA, CDR2 YNFKEQ. The CDR3 DNA sequence: TGTGCCAGCAGCCAAGATTTGGGGACACTAGGGTACGAGCAGTACTTC. Its protein is CASSQDLGTLGYEQYF.

This clone has only one observation. The sample carries other DNA sequences with the same CDR3. This chain connects TRBV11-2 to TRBJ1-2, with D perhaps TRBD1 (6 bases). There are 13 residues in the CDR3. Germline V gene data show CDR1 as SGHAT and CDR2 as FQNNGV. V was shortened by 5 bases and J by 5 bases, with 12 bases between the two germline ends. In DNA form, the CDR3 reads TGTGCCAGCAGCCTGGGGGCAGGGTATGGCTACACCTTC. Protein sequence: CASSLGAGYGYTF.

The rearrangement joins TRBV11-1 to TRBJ2-7; TRBD1 is a possible D gene (6 bases). Looked up from germline, CDR1 is SGHAT and CDR2 is FQDESV (reference sequence). The CDR3 contains 13 residues. The ends were cut back, 5 bases at V and 0 bases at J, with 8 bases in the middle. CDR3 sequence: CASSTGHSYEQYF. CDR3 in DNA: TGTGCCAGCAGCACGGGACACTCCTACGAGCAGTACTTC.

The rearrangement joins TRBV27 to TRBJ2-6; D uncertain. V dropped 6 bases and J dropped 0 bases, with 15 bases sitting between them. This CDR3 region has 17 residues. From germline, CDR1 is MNHEY and CDR2 SMNVEV (reference sequence). The CDR3 coding sequence is TGTGCCAGCAGGCCGATAGAACTCATCTCTGGGGCCAACGTCCTGACTTTC. Amino acids: CASRPIELISGANVLTF.

The chain combines TRBV29-1 with TRBJ1-1; the match to TRBD1 covers 10 bases. CDR3 length equals 15 residues. Trimming cost V 7 bases and J 5 bases; bases outside gene matches: 13. Per the germline V gene, CDR1 is SQVTM and CDR2 is ANQGSEA. CDR3 sequence reads: CSAYPPTGGSTEAFF. CDR3 DNA sequence: TGCAGCGCCTACCCCCCGACAGGGGGCTCGACTGAAGCTTTCTTT.

V is TRBV7-2 and J is TRBJ2-3; D may be TRBD1 or TRBD2 (6 bases each). This CDR3 has 18 residues. Germline V CDR1 and CDR2: SGHTA, FQGNSA. Deletions cut 0 bases from V and 2 bases from J, with 18 bases between. Here the CDR3 DNA reads TGTGCCAGCAGCTTAGCGGGGGGCCCCGGCAGGCCCACAGATACGCAGTATTTT. Translation: CASSLAGGPGRPTDTQYF. Full variable domain (missing parts from reference TRBV7-2 and TRBJ2-3): GAGVSQSPSNKVTEKGKDVELRCDPISGHTALYWYRQSLGQGLEFLIYFQGNSAPDKSGLPSDRFSAERTGGSVSTLTIQRTQQEDSAVYLCASSLAGGPGRPTDTQYFGPGTRLTVL.

The chain has TRBV5-4 and TRBJ2-2, with D uncertain. The CDR3 contains 17 residues. V was shortened by 0 bases and J by 1 base, with 13 bases between the two germline ends. Germline values: CDR1 SGHNT, CDR2 YYREEE (reference sequence). DNA for the CDR3: TGTGCCAGCAGCTTGGGGGGTTCCCTCTTGAACACCGGGGAGCTGTTTTTT. Its protein is CASSLGGSLLNTGELFF.

With regard to this clone: Its ends do not fully match the called genes, so a read error is possible. J is TRBJ2-7 and V is TRBV6-5, with 9 positions matching TRBD1. CDR3 length: 13 residues. The germline V gene has CDR1 MNHEY and CDR2 SVGAGI. The CDR3 loop is CASTYGQGYEQYF. The DNA for the CDR3 is TGTGCCAGCACTTACGGACAGGGGTACGAGCAGTACTTC.

The genes are TRBV28 and TRBJ2-1; 11 bases map to TRBD1. Germline V gives CDR1 MDHEN, CDR2 SYDVKM. J lost 5 bases, V lost 4 bases, and 13 bases had no gene match. This CDR3 contains 18 residues. The CDR3 region is CASSSPDRTGGIHNEQFF. As DNA, the CDR3 is TGTGCCAGCAGTTCCCCTGACAGGACAGGGGGCATCCACAATGAGCAGTTCTTC.

The rearrangement joins TRBV6-1 to TRBJ1-1, with TRBD1 as a possible D gene (5 bases). Deletions cut 6 bases from V and 3 bases from J, with 14 bases between. CDR1 is MNHNS and CDR2 is SASEGT in the germline V gene. CDR3 size: 14 residues. CDR3 in amino acids: CASRETRGDTEAFF. The CDR3 DNA reads TGTGCCAGCAGGGAGACCCGGGGGGACACTGAAGCTTTCTTT.

The chain links TRBV28 to TRBJ1-2; D not certain. This CDR3 region has 15 residues. CDR1 is MDHEN, CDR2 SYDVKM, per germline. V was pared by 2 bases and J by 4 bases, with 14 bases between. CDR3 nucleotides: TGTGCCAGCAGTTTAGGCGGTCGGCAGGTCTATGGCTACACCTTC. Amino acid sequence: CASSLGGRQVYGYTF.

This clone was picked up a small number of times. V gene TRBV6-6 combines with J gene TRBJ1-1; D gene uncertain. The CDR3 loop spans 11 amino acids. Per germline, CDR1 MNHNY and CDR2 SVGAGI (reference sequence). V shed 5 bases and J shed 4 bases, with 5 bases lying between them. This CDR3 reads CASSLGTEAFF. In DNA form, the CDR3 reads TGTGCCAGCAGTCTAGGCACTGAAGCTTTCTTT.

The genes are TRBV28 and TRBJ2-1, with 8 bases that match TRBD2. Germline loops: CDR1 MDHEN, CDR2 SYDVKM. Trimming at V came to 9 bases and at J to 4 bases, leaving 8 bases not matched to a gene. CDR3 length: 14 amino acids. Here the CDR3 DNA reads TGTGCCAGTGTTTTAGCGGGAAGATACAATGAGCAGTTCTTC. It yields the protein CASVLAGRYNEQFF.

This sequence joins TRBV5-6 and TRBJ1-1; 12 nucleotides line up with TRBD1. This CDR3 region has 17 residues. The germline V gene has CDR1 SGHDT and CDR2 YYEEEE. Unmatched junction bases numbered 12, after V lost 4 bases and J lost 5 bases. CDR3 amino acids: CASSIPGQGARKTEAFF. In DNA, the CDR3 is TGTGCCAGCAGCATTCCGGGACAGGGGGCGAGAAAGACTGAAGCTTTCTTT.

The chain recombines TRBV12-5 with TRBJ1-2; D unclear. Looked up from germline, CDR1 is LGHNT and CDR2 is FRNRAP. V was trimmed by 6 bases and J by 4 bases, leaving 18 bases between them. This CDR3 region has 15 residues. The CDR3 sequence is CASGRYERAGYGYTF. The CDR3 DNA reads as TGTGCTAGTGGCCGCTATGAGAGGGCTGGCTATGGCTACACCTTC.

This sequence joins TRBV4-1 and TRBJ2-7; D might be TRBD2 (6 bases). Germline V CDR1 and CDR2: MGHRA, YSYEKL. The CDR3 has 16 amino acids. Between the trimmed V and J ends, which lost 4 bases and 2 bases, there was a span of 18 bases. The CDR3 loop reads CASSPPGTPTAYEQYF. The CDR3 region has the DNA TGCGCCAGCAGCCCCCCCGGGACTCCCACGGCCTACGAGCAGTACTTC.

The chain links TRBV7-9 to TRBJ1-3; D is ambiguous. V gave up 5 bases and J gave up 0 bases, with 14 bases separating them. The CDR3 length is 16 residues. The germline V gene encodes CDR1 SEHNR and CDR2 FQNEAQ (reference sequence). The CDR3 protein is CASSRPWESSGNTIYF. CDR3 sequence (DNA): TGTGCCAGCAGCCGCCCGTGGGAGTCCTCTGGAAACACCATATATTTT.

V gene TRBV19 combines with J gene TRBJ2-1, with TRBD2 matching over 10 bases. CDR3 length: 15 amino acids. Germline CDR1 LNHDA, CDR2 SQIVND (reference sequence). V lost 10 bases and J lost 1; bases outside the gene matches: 7. This CDR3 is CATGILAGSYNEQFF. CDR3 nucleotides: TGTGCCACCGGAATACTAGCGGGATCCTACAATGAGCAGTTCTTC.

This chain connects TRBV18 to TRBJ1-2, with D perhaps matching TRBD1 (6 bases). This CDR3 region has 14 residues. Germline lookup yields CDR1 KGHSH and CDR2 LQKENI. Trimming removed 3 bases at V and 3 bases at J, with 11 bases between. CDR3 DNA: TGTGCCAGCTCACCCTCGGGGGCCTACTATGGCTACACCTTC. It is translated as CASSPSGAYYGYTF.

This sequence joins TRBV11-2 and TRBJ1-3; D not resolved. V shed 5 bases and J shed 2 bases, with 22 bases lying between them. Germline V lookup: CDR1 SGHAT, CDR2 FQNNGV. The CDR3 loop spans 18 amino acids. This CDR3 reads CASSLPAVGVMAGNTIYF. The CDR3 DNA is TGTGCCAGCAGCCTCCCCGCCGTGGGCGTCATGGCTGGAAACACCATATATTTT.

The V call is TRBV7-2, the J call TRBJ1-2, with 8 bases fitting TRBD1. Trimming removed 6 bases from V and 7 bases from J; junction bases left unmatched: 10. Germline CDR1 is SGHTA and CDR2 is FQGNSA. The CDR3 has 14 amino acids. As DNA, the CDR3 is TGTGCCAGCAGTTACGACAGGGGATTCAGTGGCTACACCTTC. It is translated as CASSYDRGFSGYTF.

V and J are TRBV9 and TRBJ2-6; 7 bases are a match to TRBD1. The J segment lost 4 bases and the V segment lost 4 bases, leaving 8 bases of the junction unmatched. Germline V CDR1 and CDR2: SGDLS, YYNGEE. This CDR3 spans 16 amino acids. The CDR3 here is CASSTIDRAGANVLTF. The CDR3 nucleotides read TGTGCCAGCAGCACTATCGACAGGGCCGGGGCCAACGTCCTGACTTTC. Combining the CDR3 with reference TRBV9 and TRBJ2-6 gives the whole variable domain DSGVTQTPKHLITATGQRVTLRCSPRSGDLSVYWYQQSLDQGLQFLIQYYNGEERAKGNILERFSAQQFPDLHSELNLSSLELGDSALYFCASSTIDRAGANVLTFGAGSRLTVL.

The V and J genes are TRBV11-3 and TRBJ2-1; D may be TRBD2 (6 bases). This CDR3 spans 15 amino acids. V gave up 2 bases and J gave up 4 bases, with 12 bases separating them. Germline CDR1 SGHNT, CDR2 YENEEA. The CDR3 nucleotides are TGTGCCAGCAGCTTAATGGCGGGGTTATACAATGAGCAGTTCTTC. Translating gives CASSLMAGLYNEQFF.

The V and J genes are TRBV19 and TRBJ2-1; D gene uncertain. V was cut by 10 bases and J by 0 bases, with 13 bases left in between. The CDR3 spans 14 residues. From germline, CDR1 is LNHDA and CDR2 SQIVND (reference sequence). The CDR3 reads CATKFVSSYNEQFF. The CDR3, as DNA: TGTGCCACAAAGTTCGTTAGCTCCTACAATGAGCAGTTCTTC.

V is TRBV19 and J is TRBJ2-7; 9 bases line up with TRBD2. Germline CDR1 is LNHDA and CDR2 is SQIVND (reference sequence). This CDR3 has 14 amino acids. V shed 9 bases and J 2 bases; nucleotides not matched to a gene: 8. The DNA for the CDR3 is TGTGCCAGAATCAGCGGGAGGCTCCCCTACGAGCAGTACTTC. It specifies CARISGRLPYEQYF.

The chain joins TRBV6-5 to TRBJ2-6; D possibly corresponds to TRBD1 (6 bases). Trimming shortened V by 5 bases and J by 2 bases, and 10 bases separated the two germline ends. This CDR3 has 15 residues. Germline V gene data show CDR1 as MNHEY and CDR2 as SVGAGI. CDR3 coding DNA: TGTGCCAGCAGTGGCCAGGGGCCTGGGGCCAACGTCCTGACTTTC. Translating it yields CASSGQGPGANVLTF.

V usage is TRBV21-1 and J usage is TRBJ1-2; TRBD1 is the table's D call, not checked against the DNA. TRBV21-1 is a known pseudogene. This CDR3 contains 18 residues. CDR3 coding DNA: TGTGCCAGCAGCTTCCGCTTCCGGCGACAGGTACAGAACTATGGCTACACCTTC. It yields the protein CASSFRFRRQVQNYGYTF.